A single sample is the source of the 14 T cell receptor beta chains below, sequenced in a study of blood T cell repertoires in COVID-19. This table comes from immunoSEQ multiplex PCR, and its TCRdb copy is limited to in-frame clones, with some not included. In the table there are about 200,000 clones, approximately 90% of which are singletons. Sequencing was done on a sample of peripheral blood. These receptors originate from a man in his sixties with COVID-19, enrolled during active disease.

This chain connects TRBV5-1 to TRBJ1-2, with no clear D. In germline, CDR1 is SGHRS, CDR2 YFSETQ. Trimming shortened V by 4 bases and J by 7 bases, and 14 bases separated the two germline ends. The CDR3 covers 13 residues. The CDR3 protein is CASSPPGSGGYTF. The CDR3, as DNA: TGCGCCAGCAGCCCACCGGGGTCTGGTGGCTACACCTTC. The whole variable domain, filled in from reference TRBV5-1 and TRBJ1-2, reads KAGVTQTPRYLIKTRGQQVTLSCSPISGHRSVSWYQQTPGQGLQFLFEYFSETQRNKGNFPGRFSGRQFSNSRSEMNVSTLELGDSALYLCASSPPGSGGYTFGSGTRLTVV.

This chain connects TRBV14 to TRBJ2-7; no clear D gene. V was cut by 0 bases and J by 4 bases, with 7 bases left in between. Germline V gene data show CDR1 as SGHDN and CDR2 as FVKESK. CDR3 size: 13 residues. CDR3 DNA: TGTGCCAGCAGCCAAGACTCAGGTTACGAGCAGTACTTC. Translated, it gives CASSQDSGYEQYF.

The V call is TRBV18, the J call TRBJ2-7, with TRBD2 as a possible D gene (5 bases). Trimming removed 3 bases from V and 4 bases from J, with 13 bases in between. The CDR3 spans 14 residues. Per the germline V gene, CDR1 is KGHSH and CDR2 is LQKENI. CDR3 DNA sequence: TGTGCCAGCTCACCGGGAGAGTCCCCGTACGAGCAGTACTTC. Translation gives CASSPGESPYEQYF.

CDR3 region: CATSESGLAGGNEQFF. The CDR3 region has the DNA TGTGCCACCAGTGAGTCGGGACTAGCGGGAGGGAATGAGCAGTTCTTC. The chain carries TRBV24-1 and TRBJ2-1; 16 bases map to TRBD2. Per germline, CDR1 KGHDR and CDR2 SFDVKD. The CDR3 has 16 residues. With V trimmed by 4 bases and J by 7 bases, 3 bases remained unmatched.

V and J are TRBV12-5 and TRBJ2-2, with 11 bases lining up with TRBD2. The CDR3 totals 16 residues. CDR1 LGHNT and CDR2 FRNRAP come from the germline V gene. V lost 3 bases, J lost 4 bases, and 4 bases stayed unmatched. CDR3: CASGFGTSGSTGELFF. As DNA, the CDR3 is TGTGCTAGTGGTTTTGGTACTAGCGGGAGCACCGGGGAGCTGTTTTTT.

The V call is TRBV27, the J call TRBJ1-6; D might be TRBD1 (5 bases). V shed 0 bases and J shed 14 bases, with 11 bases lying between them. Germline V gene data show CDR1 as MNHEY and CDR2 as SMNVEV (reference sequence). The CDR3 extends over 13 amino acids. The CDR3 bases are TGTGCCAGCAGTTTATCGAGGGGAGGGGCCCTCCACTTT. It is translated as CASSLSRGGALHF.

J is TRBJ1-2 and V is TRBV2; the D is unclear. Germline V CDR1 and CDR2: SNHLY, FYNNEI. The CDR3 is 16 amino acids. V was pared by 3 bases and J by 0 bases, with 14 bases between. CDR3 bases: TGTGCCAGCAGTGATCCCCCACACACGTCTAACTATGGCTACACCTTC. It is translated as CASSDPPHTSNYGYTF.

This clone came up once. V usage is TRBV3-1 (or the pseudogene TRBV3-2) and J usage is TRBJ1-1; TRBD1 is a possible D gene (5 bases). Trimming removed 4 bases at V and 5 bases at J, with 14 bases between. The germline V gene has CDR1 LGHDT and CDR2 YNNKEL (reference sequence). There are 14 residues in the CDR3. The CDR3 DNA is TGTGCCAGCAGCCCTCCTCAGGGTTATACTGAAGCTTTCTTT. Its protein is CASSPPQGYTEAFF.

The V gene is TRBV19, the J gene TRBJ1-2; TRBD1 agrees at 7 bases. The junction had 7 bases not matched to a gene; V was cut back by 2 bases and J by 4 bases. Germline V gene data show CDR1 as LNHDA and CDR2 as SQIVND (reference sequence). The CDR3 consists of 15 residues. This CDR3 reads CASSIWPGGLYGYTF. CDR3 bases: TGTGCCAGTAGTATATGGCCAGGGGGACTCTATGGCTACACCTTC.

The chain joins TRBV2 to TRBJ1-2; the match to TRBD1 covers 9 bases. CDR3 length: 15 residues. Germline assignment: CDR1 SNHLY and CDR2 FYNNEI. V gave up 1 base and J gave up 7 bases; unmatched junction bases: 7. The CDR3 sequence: CASSEEGQGYRGYTF. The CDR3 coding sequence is TGTGCCAGCAGTGAAGAAGGACAGGGGTATCGTGGCTACACCTTC.

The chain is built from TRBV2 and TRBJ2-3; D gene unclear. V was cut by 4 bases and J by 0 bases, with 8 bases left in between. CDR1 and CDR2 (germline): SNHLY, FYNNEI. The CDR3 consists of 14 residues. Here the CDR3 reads CASSVSPSTDTQYF. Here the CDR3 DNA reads TGTGCCAGCAGTGTAAGCCCTAGCACAGATACGCAGTATTTT.

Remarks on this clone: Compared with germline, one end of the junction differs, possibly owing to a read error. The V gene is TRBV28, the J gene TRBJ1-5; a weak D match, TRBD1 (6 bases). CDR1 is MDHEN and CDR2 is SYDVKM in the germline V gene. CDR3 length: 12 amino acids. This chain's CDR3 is CAGKTGNQPQHF. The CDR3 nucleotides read TGTGCCGGAAAGACAGGCAACCAGCCCCAGCATTTT.

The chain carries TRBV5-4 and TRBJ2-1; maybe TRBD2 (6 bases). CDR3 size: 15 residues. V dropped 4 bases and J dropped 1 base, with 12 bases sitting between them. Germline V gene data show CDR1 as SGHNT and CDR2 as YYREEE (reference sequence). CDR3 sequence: CASSPEGRSYNEQFF. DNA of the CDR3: TGTGCCAGCAGCCCAGAGGGGAGGTCCTACAATGAGCAGTTCTTC.

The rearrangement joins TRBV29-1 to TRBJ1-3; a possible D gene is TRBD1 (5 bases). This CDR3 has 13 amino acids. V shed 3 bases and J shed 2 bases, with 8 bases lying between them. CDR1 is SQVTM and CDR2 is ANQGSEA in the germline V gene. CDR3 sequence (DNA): TGCAGCGTTGAGGGGGGGGCTGGAAACACCATATATTTT. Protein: CSVEGGAGNTIYF.